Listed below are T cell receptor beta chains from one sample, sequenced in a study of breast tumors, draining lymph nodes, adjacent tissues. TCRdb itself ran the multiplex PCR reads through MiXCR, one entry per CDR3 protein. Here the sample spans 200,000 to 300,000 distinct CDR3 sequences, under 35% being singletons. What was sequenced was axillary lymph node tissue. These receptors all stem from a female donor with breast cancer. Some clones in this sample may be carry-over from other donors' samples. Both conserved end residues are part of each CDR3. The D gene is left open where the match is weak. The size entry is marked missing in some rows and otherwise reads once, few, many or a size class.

CDR3: CASRRGQQGGYEQYF
DNA: TGTGCCAGCAGACGGGGACAGCAAGGGGGCTACGAGCAGTACTTC
D: TRBD1
J: TRBJ2-7
size: many
V: TRBV12-3/TRBV12-4

CDR3: CASSLSGRGANVLTF
DNA: TGTGCCAGCAGCTTAAGCGGGCGTGGGGCCAACGTCCTGACTTTC
D: NA
J: TRBJ2-6
size: NA
V: TRBV7-3

CDR3: CASIEGISYNEQFF
DNA: TGTGCCAGCATCGAGGGGATTTCCTACAATGAGCAGTTCTTC
D: NA
J: TRBJ2-1
size: many
V: TRBV7-9

CDR3: CASTRGYEQYF
DNA: TGTGCCAGCACCAGGGGCTACGAGCAGTACTTC
D: NA
J: TRBJ2-7
size: NA
V: TRBV25-1

CDR3: CASSAQSRGANTGELFF
DNA: TGTGCCAGCAGTGCCCAATCCAGGGGGGCGAACACCGGGGAGCTGTTTTTT
D: NA
J: TRBJ2-2
size: NA
V: TRBV25-1

CDR3: CASGTVYEQYF
DNA: TGTGCCAGCGGGACCGTATACGAGCAGTACTTC
D: NA
J: TRBJ2-7
size: NA
V: TRBV12-3/TRBV12-4

CDR3: CASSPNQFQTQYF
DNA: TGTGCCAGCAGTCCTAACCAGTTTCAAACGCAGTATTTT
D: NA
J: TRBJ2-3
size: many
V: TRBV12-3/TRBV12-4

CDR3: CSARLGGAHYEQYF
DNA: TGCAGTGCTAGGCTGGGGGGGGCGCACTACGAGCAGTACTTC
D: NA
J: TRBJ2-7
size: many
V: TRBV20-1

CDR3: CASSKRNTEAFF
DNA: TGTGCCAGTAGTAAACGGAACACTGAAGCTTTCTTT
D: NA
J: TRBJ1-1
size: NA
V: TRBV19

CDR3: CASSQLYPGQGGQPQHF
DNA: TGCGCCAGCAGCCAGCTATACCCGGGACAGGGCGGTCAGCCCCAGCATTTT
D: TRBD1
J: TRBJ1-5
size: many
V: TRBV4-1

CDR3: CSARPRYEQFF
DNA: TGCAGTGCTAGGCCTCGTTATGAGCAGTTCTTC
D: NA
J: TRBJ2-1
size: many
V: TRBV20-1

CDR3: CATSERLGENTGANVLTF
DNA: TGTGCCACCAGTGAGAGACTGGGGGAAAACACCGGGGCCAACGTCCTGACTTTC
D: NA
J: TRBJ2-6
size: NA
V: TRBV24-1

CDR3: CASSPGRPYEQYF
DNA: TGTGCCAGCAGCCCAGGAAGACCCTACGAGCAGTACTTC
D: NA
J: TRBJ2-7
size: many
V: TRBV7-9

CDR3: CASSAWGVAGAHSRANVPTF
DNA: TGTGCCAGCAGCGCCTGGGGGGTAGCGGGAGCCCACTCTCGGGCCAACGTCCCGACTTTC
D: TRBD2
J: TRBJ2-6
size: NA
V: TRBV7-3

CDR3: CASSDGLAGGSDTQYF
DNA: TGTGCCAGCAGTGACGGACTAGCGGGAGGTTCAGATACGCAGTATTTT
D: TRBD2
J: TRBJ2-3
size: many
V: TRBV6-4

CDR3: CASSHSRQGAGNEKLFF
DNA: TGTGCCAGCAGTCACTCACGACAGGGGGCTGGGAATGAAAAACTGTTTTTT
D: TRBD1
J: TRBJ1-4
size: NA
V: TRBV6-6

CDR3: CSARDTTAQRERDTQYF
DNA: TGCAGTGCTAGAGATACGACTGCACAGCGGGAGCGGGATACGCAGTATTTT
D: TRBD2
J: TRBJ2-3
size: NA
V: TRBV20-1

CDR3: CASSSANNYNEQFF
DNA: TGTGCCAGCAGCTCGGCCAACAACTACAATGAGCAGTTCTTC
D: NA
J: TRBJ2-1
size: many
V: TRBV11-3

CDR3: CASSLAGGTGGGYPF
DNA: TGTGCCAGCAGCTTAGCGGGGGGAACAGGGGGCGGCTACCCCTTC
D: TRBD1
J: TRBJ1-2
size: many
V: TRBV7-8

CDR3: CASRGPYEQCF
DNA: TGTGCCAGCAGAGGTCCATACGAGCAGTGCTTC
D: NA
J: TRBJ2-7
size: NA
V: TRBV10-3

CDR3: CASGLGAVQETQYF
DNA: TGTGCTAGTGGTTTGGGGGCGGTGCAAGAGACCCAGTACTTC
D: NA
J: TRBJ2-5
size: many
V: TRBV12-5

CDR3: CASSEALRLADYNEQFF
DNA: TGTGCCAGCAGTGAAGCGCTTCGACTAGCAGACTACAATGAGCAGTTCTTC
D: TRBD2
J: TRBJ2-1
size: many
V: TRBV2

CDR3: CAGHGGGRRSTGELFF
DNA: TGTGCCGGACATGGAGGCGGGAGAAGGAGCACCGGGGAGCTGTTTTTT
D: TRBD2
J: TRBJ2-2
size: many
V: TRBV5-4

CDR3: CASSLSPASGSNEQYF
DNA: TGCGCCAGCAGCCTGTCGCCGGCTAGCGGGAGTAACGAGCAGTACTTC
D: TRBD2
J: TRBJ2-7
size: many
V: TRBV4-1

CDR3: CASSIAGKLFF
DNA: TGTGCCAGTAGTATCGCCGGAAAACTGTTTTTT
D: NA
J: TRBJ1-4
size: many
V: TRBV19

CDR3: CASSQVWRTGDTQYF
DNA: TGTGCCAGCTCACAGGTTTGGAGAACAGGAGATACGCAGTATTTT
D: NA
J: TRBJ2-3
size: NA
V: TRBV18

CDR3: CASSVGTPAAGTQYF
DNA: TGTGCCAGCAGCGTTGGGACTCCAGCCGCGGGTACGCAGTATTTT
D: NA
J: TRBJ2-3
size: many
V: TRBV9

CDR3: CASSEGWDRITEAFF
DNA: TGTGCCAGCAGTGAAGGGTGGGACAGGATCACTGAAGCTTTCTTT
D: TRBD1
J: TRBJ1-1
size: few
V: TRBV6-6

CDR3: CASSSPEGGTKVISYNEQFF
DNA: TGTGCCAGCAGCTCACCCGAAGGAGGGACTAAGGTAATCTCCTACAATGAGCAGTTCTTC
D: TRBD2
J: TRBJ2-1
size: few
V: TRBV11-3

CDR3: CASSLAEVVAGSSHNEQFF
DNA: TGTGCCAGCAGCTTAGCGGAGGTGGTAGCGGGAAGCTCCCACAATGAACAGTTCTTC
D: TRBD2
J: TRBJ2-1
size: NA
V: TRBV7-6

CDR3: CAWSATSGNTIYF
DNA: TGTGCCTGGAGTGCGACTTCTGGAAACACCATATATTTT
D: NA
J: TRBJ1-3
size: few
V: TRBV30

CDR3: CASSISAGADSSYEQYF
DNA: TGTGCCAGTAGTATTTCCGCAGGCGCCGACAGCTCCTACGAGCAGTACTTC
D: NA
J: TRBJ2-7
size: many
V: TRBV19

CDR3: CASSLGGDTLSYEQYF
DNA: TGTGCCAGCAGCTTAGGAGGGGACACCCTCTCCTACGAGCAGTACTTC
D: NA
J: TRBJ2-7
size: many
V: TRBV7-2

CDR3: CASSPRTGEVIYEQYF
DNA: TGTGCCAGCAGCCCCCGGACCGGCGAGGTTATCTACGAGCAGTACTTC
D: NA
J: TRBJ2-7
size: many
V: TRBV7-8